The clone carrying this T cell receptor (beta chain) was seen many times. Its antigen remains unknown. 5'RACE template switching added a universal primer site and UMIs to TCR cDNA. TCRdb processed the 5' RACE reads anew with MiXCR; each CDR3 protein has one entry. The sample holds hundreds of thousands of distinct CDR3 sequences, around 13% seen once. V gave up 2 bases and J gave up 0 bases, with 9 bases separating them. This CDR3 comprises 14 residues. CDR1 is DFQATT and CDR2 is SNEGSKA in the germline V gene (reference sequence). The data belong to a study of T cells after yellow fever vaccination. Background on the study: Fractions low in cell number were prepared with SMART-Seq v4 Ultra Low Input. Regarding the study as a whole: At under 98% for CD4 and 75% to 90% for CD8, most primary-vaccination clones showed up again after the booster. Abundant clonotypes (contaminants from the bulk population) could be present in FACS-sorted repertoires.

The source is a man aged 18 to 30 who received the YFV17D yellow fever vaccine. The sample consisted of CD4+ T cells sorted from PBMCs, taken 15 days after the yellow fever booster vaccination. V gene TRBV20-1 combines with J gene TRBJ2-3, with no clear D. The CDR3 here is CSARSTTSTDTQYF. The CDR3 DNA sequence: TGCAGTGCTAGATCAACCACTAGCACAGATACGCAGTATTTT.